The source of this TCR beta chain is a study of cytomegalovirus exposure and HLA in healthy donors. Notes on the study in general: The study recorded 164 TCR beta chains that were cytomegalovirus-associated.

On this clone itself: The antigen remains undetermined.

The CDR3 has 11 residues. Germline CDR1 SGHRS, CDR2 YFSETQ. Trimming took 1 base from V and 7 from J, leaving 6 bases between them. Some clones are missing from TCRdb's copy, which holds only in-frame ones; the method was immunoSEQ multiplex PCR. The top ten clones hold roughly 4% of a sample with 80,000 to 100,000 clones, roughly 89% of them seen once. The sequence came from a woman in her 30s in good health and CMV-seronegative. What was sequenced was PBMCs. The chain carries TRBV5-1 and TRBJ2-7; D is uncertain. The CDR3 DNA is TGCGCCAGCAGCTTGAACGGGGAGCAGTACTTC. Its translation: CASSLNGEQYF.